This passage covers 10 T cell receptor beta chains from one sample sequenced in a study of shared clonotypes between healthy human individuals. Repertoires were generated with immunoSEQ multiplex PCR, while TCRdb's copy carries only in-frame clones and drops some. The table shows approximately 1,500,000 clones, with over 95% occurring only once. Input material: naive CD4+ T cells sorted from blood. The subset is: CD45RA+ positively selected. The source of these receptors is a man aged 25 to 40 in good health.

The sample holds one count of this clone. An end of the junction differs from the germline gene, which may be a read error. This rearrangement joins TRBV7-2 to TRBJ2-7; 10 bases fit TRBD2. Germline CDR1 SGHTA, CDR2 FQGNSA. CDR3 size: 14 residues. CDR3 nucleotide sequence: TGTGCCAGCAGCTTAGACTCCCTAGCGGGAGACTTTGACTTC. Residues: CASSLDSLAGDFDF.

The DNA for the CDR3 is TGCGCCAGCAGCTCGCTAGCGGGAGGGCCGGATACGCAGTATTTT. It specifies CASSSLAGGPDTQYF. The chain recombines TRBV5-1 with TRBJ2-3, with 12 bases lining up with TRBD2. The trim removed 3 bases at V and 6 bases at J, leaving 5 bases unmatched. The CDR3 loop spans 15 amino acids. Germline assignment: CDR1 SGHRS and CDR2 YFSETQ.

The CDR3 DNA is TGTGCCAGTAGTCTAGGGAGGGGAAATGAGCAGTTCTTC. This encodes CASSLGRGNEQFF. This chain connects TRBV19 to TRBJ2-1; 7 nucleotides match TRBD2. The CDR3 covers 13 residues. Germline CDR1 is LNHDA and CDR2 is SQIVND (reference sequence). V shed 5 bases and J 7 bases; nucleotides not matched to a gene: 5.

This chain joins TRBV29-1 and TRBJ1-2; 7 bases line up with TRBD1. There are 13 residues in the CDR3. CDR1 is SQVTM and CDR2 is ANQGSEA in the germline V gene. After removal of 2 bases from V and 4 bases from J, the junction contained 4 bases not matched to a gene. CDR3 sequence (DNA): TGCAGCGTTGAAAAGGGGGCGGGCTATGGCTACACCTTC. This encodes CSVEKGAGYGYTF.

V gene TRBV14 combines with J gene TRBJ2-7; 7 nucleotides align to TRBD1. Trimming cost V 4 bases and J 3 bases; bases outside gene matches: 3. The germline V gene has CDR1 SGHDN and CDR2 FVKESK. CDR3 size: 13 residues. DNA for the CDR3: TGTGCCAGCAGCCCCGGGACAGTCTACGAGCAGTACTTC. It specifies CASSPGTVYEQYF.

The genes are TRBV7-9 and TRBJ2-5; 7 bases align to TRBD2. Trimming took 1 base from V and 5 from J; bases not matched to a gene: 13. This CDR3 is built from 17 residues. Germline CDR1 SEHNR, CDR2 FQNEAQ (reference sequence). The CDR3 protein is CASSLGGLAGVWETQYF. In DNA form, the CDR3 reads TGTGCCAGCAGCTTAGGAGGATTAGCGGGTGTGTGGGAGACCCAGTACTTC.

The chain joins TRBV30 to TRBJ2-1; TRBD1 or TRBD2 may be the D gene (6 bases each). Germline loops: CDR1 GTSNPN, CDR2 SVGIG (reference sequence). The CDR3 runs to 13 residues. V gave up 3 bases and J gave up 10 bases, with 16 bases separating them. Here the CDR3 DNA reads TGTGCCTGGAGCCACGGAGGGGGTAGCGAGCAGTTCTTC. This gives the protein CAWSHGGGSEQFF. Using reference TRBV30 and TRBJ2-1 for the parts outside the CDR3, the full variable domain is SQTIHQWPATLVQPVGSPLSLECTVEGTSNPNLYWYRQAAGRGLQLLFYSVGIGQISSEVPQNLSASRPQDRQFILSSKKLLLSDSGFYLCAWSHGGGSEQFFGPGTRLTVL.

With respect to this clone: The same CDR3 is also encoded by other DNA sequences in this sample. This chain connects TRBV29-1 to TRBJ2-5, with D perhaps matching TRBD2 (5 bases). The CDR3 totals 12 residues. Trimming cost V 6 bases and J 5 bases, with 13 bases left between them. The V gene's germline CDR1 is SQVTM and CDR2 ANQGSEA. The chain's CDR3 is CSVDFGLETQYF. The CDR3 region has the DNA TGCAGCGTGGACTTTGGGTTGGAGACCCAGTACTTC.

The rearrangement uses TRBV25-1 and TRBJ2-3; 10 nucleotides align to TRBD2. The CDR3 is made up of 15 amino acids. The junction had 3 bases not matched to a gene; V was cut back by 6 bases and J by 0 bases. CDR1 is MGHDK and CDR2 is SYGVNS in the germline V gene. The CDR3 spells CASSELAGSTDTQYF. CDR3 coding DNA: TGTGCCAGCAGCGAACTAGCGGGAAGCACAGATACGCAGTATTTT.

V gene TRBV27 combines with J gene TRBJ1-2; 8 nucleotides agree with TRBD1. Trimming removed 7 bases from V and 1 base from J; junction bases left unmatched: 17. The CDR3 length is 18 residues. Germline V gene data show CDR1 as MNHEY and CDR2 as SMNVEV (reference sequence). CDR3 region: CASTPIVSGGRVNYGYTF. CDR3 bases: TGTGCCAGCACCCCAATCGTTTCAGGGGGCAGGGTTAACTATGGCTACACCTTC.